This TCR beta chain was identified during a study of OX40 agonist ivuxolimab in advanced cancers. Context from the whole study: Ivuxolimab was an agonistic, fully human IgG2 monoclonal antibody directed against OX40 (CD134), a costimulatory receptor. Partial responses occurred in three dose-escalation patients, of whom one had hepatocellular carcinoma and two had cutaneous melanoma. Of the approximately 50 dose-escalation patients, hepatocellular carcinoma was present in approximately 20, melanoma in roughly 15, renal cell carcinoma in 9 and head and neck cancer in 9. The point of sequencing TCRbeta in the periphery was to test whether ivuxolimab changed TCR sequence diversity and drove clonal T-cell expansion. The paper reports the monotherapy dose-escalation portion (N = 52 patients) of the phase I ivuxolimab trial. In the dose-escalation cohort, approximately 83% of patients were male, and the mean age was around 65 years with a range of roughly 23 to 79. Prior anti-PD-1, anti-PD-L1 or anti-CTLA-4 therapy was permitted, and approximately 40% of dose-escalation patients had received checkpoint inhibitors. Intravenous ivuxolimab was administered to patients every 2 weeks at six dose levels: 0.01, 0.1, 0.3, 1.5, 3 and 10 mg/kg.

To sequence the TCRbeta CDR3 region, genomic DNA was isolated from the sorted cells. The immunoSEQ Assay was used for sequencing of TCRbeta CDR3 regions. TCRdb limited this immuneACCESS table to in-frame rearrangements with V and J called. A share of clones is missing; checked studies link under half to unresolved V genes, and the rest is unexplained. The sample table shows 87,000 or so clones, and 70% to 90% are seen once. The ten largest clones represent 3% to 4% of the sample. CDR1 is given as LNHDA and CDR2 as SQIVND, both from the germline V gene (reference sequence). V is pruned by 6 bases and J by 0 bases, leaving 22 bases of the junction without a gene match. There are 22 amino acids in the CDR3, from cysteine to phenylalanine inclusive. The read is trimmed to its CDR3 DNA, 66 bases read in frame from base 1. Patients with a history of autoimmune disease or receiving systemic immunosuppression were excluded from the trial. Peripheral blood for TCR sequencing was collected from all dose cohorts at baseline, on cycle 4 day 1, and on cycle 7 day 1. Samples came from an open-label, multicenter, first-in-human phase I dose-escalation trial of ivuxolimab. Adults with locally advanced or metastatic melanoma, renal cell, hepatocellular, or head and neck squamous cell carcinoma were enrolled in the trial. CD4+ and CD8+ T cells were sorted separately from peripheral blood before TCR sequencing.

With respect to this clone: Its antigen target is currently unknown. The input lacks base qualities; no much larger clone sits a single base away.

Results and caveats for the whole study, not just this receptor: At doses from 0.1 to 3.0 mg/kg, clonal expansion was seen in both CD4+ and CD8+ blood T cells between baseline and week 6. Which antigens the clonally expanded peripheral T cells were specific for was not determined. Low levels of normalized T-cell clonal expansion were also seen in some patients who did not respond. In the 0.1-3.0 mg/kg groups, partial responders were among the patients with the lowest normalized peripheral clonal expansion, particularly in CD8+ T cells. After ivuxolimab, more expanded clones were found on average in CD8+ T cells than in CD4+ T cells.

The TCR was taken from an adult with an advanced solid tumor such as melanoma, head and neck, liver or kidney cancer. Recombination connected TRBV19 to TRBJ2-1; TRBD2 matches 11 bases in the middle. This specimen was CD4+ or CD8+ T cells sorted from blood, taken in a trial of the OX40 agonist ivuxolimab. The CDR3 sequence is CASSLGNRRLAGYYSSYNEQFF. The nucleotides are TGTGCCAGTAGCCTGGGGAACAGAAGACTAGCGGGGTACTATTCCTCCTACAATGAGCAGTTCTTC.